What follows describes a single T cell receptor (beta chain). The antigen remains unidentified. This sample is drawn from a study of early T cells in non-severe SARS-CoV-2 infection. For the study at large: Bulk RNA taken from unsorted whole blood was sequenced, leaving chains unpaired. Study-level points and caveats: Private and CD4 specificities were missed by VDJdb matching, which favored anti-spike CD8 responses.

Tagging with unique molecular identifiers was applied to individual cDNA molecules. TCRdb analysed the 5' RACE reads with MiXCR anew, one entry per CDR3 protein. The sample lists 100,000 to 150,000 distinct CDR3 sequences, about 16% occurring once. Between the trimmed V and J ends, which lost 1 base and 8 bases, there was a span of 11 bases. CDR1 is SGHVS, CDR2 FQNEAQ, per germline. The CDR3 sequence is 13 residues long. The chain carries TRBV7-8 and TRBJ1-2; TRBD1 might be the D (5 bases). This clonotype was obtained from an adult who was a healthcare worker with PCR-confirmed SARS-CoV-2 infection or an uninfected control (not recorded which). The material sequenced was whole blood. CDR3 coding DNA: TGTGCCAGCAGCTTAGACAGGCGAGGGGGCTACACCTTC. Translation: CASSLDRRGGYTF. The full variable domain, rest sourced from reference TRBV7-8 and TRBJ1-2, is GAGVSQSPRYKVAKRGQDVALRCDPISGHVSLFWYQQALGQGPEFLTYFQNEAQLDKSGLPSDRFFAERPEGSVSTLKIQRTQQEDSAVYLCASSLDRRGGYTFGSGTRLTVV.